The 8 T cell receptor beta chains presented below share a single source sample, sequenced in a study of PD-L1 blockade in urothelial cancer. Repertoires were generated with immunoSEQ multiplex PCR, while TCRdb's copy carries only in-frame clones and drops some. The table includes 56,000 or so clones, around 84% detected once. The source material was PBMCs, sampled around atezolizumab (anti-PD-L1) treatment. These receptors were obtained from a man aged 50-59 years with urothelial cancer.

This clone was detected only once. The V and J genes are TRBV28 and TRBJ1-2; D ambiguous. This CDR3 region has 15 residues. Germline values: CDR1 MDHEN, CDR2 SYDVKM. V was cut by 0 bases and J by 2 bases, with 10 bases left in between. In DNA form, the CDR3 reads TGTGCCAGCAGTTTATGGTTCCGGGGAAACTATGGCTACACCTTC. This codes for CASSLWFRGNYGYTF.

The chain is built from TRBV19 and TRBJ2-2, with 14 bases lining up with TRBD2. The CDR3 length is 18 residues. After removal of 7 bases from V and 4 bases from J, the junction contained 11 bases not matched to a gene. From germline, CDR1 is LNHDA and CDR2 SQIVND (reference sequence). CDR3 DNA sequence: TGTGCCAGTATACGGGGGGGACTAGCGGGAGTTGGCACCGGGGAGCTGTTTTTT. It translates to CASIRGGLAGVGTGELFF.

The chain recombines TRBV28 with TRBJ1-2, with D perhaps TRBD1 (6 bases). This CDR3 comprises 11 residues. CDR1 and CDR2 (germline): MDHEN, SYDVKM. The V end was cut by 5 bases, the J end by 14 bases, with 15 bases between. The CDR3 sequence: CASSPGHQTTF. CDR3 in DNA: TGTGCCAGCAGTCCGGGACACCAAACAACCTTC.

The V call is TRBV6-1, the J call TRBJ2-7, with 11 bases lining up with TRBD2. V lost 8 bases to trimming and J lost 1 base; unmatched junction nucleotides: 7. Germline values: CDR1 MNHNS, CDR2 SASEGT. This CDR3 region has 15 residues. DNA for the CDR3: TGTGCCAGCCAGATCTTAGCGGGAGGGTCCTACGAGCAGTACTTC. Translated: CASQILAGGSYEQYF.

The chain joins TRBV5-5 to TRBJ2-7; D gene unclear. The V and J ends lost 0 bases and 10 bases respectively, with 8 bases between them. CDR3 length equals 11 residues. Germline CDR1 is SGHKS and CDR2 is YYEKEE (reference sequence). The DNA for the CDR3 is TGTGCCAGCAGCTTGGTTCAGGATCAGTACTTC. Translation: CASSLVQDQYF.

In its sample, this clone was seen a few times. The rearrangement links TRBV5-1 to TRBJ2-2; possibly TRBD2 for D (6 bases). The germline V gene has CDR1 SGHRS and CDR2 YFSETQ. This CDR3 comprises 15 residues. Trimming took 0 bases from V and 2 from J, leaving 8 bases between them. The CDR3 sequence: CASSLDGSNTGELFF. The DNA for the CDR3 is TGCGCCAGCAGCTTGGACGGGAGCAACACCGGGGAGCTGTTTTTT.

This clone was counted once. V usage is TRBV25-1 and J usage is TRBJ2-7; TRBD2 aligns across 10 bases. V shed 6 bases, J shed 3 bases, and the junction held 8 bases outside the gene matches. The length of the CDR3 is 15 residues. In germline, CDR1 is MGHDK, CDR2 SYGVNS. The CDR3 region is CASRPRLAGFYEQYF. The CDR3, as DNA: TGTGCCAGCAGGCCCAGACTAGCGGGCTTCTACGAGCAGTACTTC.

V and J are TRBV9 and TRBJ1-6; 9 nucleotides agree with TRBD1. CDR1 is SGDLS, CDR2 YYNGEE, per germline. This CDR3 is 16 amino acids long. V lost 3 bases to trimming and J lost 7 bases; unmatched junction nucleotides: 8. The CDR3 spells CASSGPGQGLNSPLHF. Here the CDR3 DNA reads TGTGCCAGCAGCGGCCCGGGACAGGGCTTGAATTCACCCCTCCACTTT.